This T cell receptor beta chain was sequenced in a study of cytomegalovirus exposure and HLA in healthy donors. Across the whole study: Assignment to the Caucasian-associated ancestry cluster applied to about 80% of the approximately 370 genotyped donors. Study-level points and caveats: Altogether, 160 or so TCR beta chains were recorded as cytomegalovirus-associated. Presence/absence comparisons presumed near-even sequencing depth among donors.

Note on this clone: Its specificity is unknown.

PCR primers comprised 60 Vbeta and 13 Jbeta primers. Clones were sequenced by immunoSEQ multiplex PCR, and TCRdb holds only the in-frame ones, with some missing. The table lists roughly 150,000 clones, roughly 74% of them singletons. The receptor was isolated from a man aged 18 to 30 in good health and CMV-seropositive. Specimen: PBMCs.

This chain's CDR3 is CASSLQAGAAHEQYF. The DNA for the CDR3 is TGTGCCAGCAGCCTCCAAGCGGGAGCGGCCCACGAGCAGTACTTC. V and J are TRBV9 and TRBJ2-7; the match to TRBD2 covers 8 bases. CDR1 SGDLS and CDR2 YYNGEE come from the germline V gene. This CDR3 spans 15 amino acids. The junction had 11 bases not matched to a gene; V was cut back by 4 bases and J by 5 bases.